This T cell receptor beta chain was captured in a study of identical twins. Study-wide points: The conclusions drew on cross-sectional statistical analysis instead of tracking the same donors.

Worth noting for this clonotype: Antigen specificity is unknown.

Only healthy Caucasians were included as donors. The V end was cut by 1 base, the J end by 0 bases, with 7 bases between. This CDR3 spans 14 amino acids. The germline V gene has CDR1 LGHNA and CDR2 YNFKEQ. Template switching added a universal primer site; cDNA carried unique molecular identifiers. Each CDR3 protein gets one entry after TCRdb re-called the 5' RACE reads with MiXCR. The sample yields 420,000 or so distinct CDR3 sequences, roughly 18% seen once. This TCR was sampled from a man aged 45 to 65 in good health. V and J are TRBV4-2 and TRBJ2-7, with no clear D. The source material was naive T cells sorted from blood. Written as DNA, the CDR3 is TGTGCCAGCAGCCAAGTCAAGCTCTCCTACGAGCAGTACTTC. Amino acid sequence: CASSQVKLSYEQYF.